This T cell receptor (beta chain) was captured in a study of tumor T cells in aggressive B-cell lymphoma. Sequenced by immunoSEQ multiplex PCR; TCRdb stores in-frame clones only, minus some. There are about 1,700 clones in the sample; around 93% occur only once, and about 8% lies in the top ten. The sample was tumor tissue. This receptor was taken from an adult with diffuse large B cell lymphoma. Some clones in this sample may be carry-over from other donors' samples.

The CDR3 here is CASSLALAGGPTGELFF. The CDR3 DNA sequence: TGCGCCAGCAGCTTGGCGCTAGCGGGAGGGCCTACCGGGGAGCTGTTTTTT. The V and J genes are TRBV5-1 and TRBJ2-2; 12 bases match TRBD2. The CDR3 extends over 17 amino acids. Germline V lookup: CDR1 SGHRS, CDR2 YFSETQ. After removal of 0 bases from V and 5 bases from J, the junction contained 5 bases not matched to a gene.